The 23 T cell receptor beta chains in this list originate from one sample, sequenced in a study of cytomegalovirus exposure and HLA in healthy donors. The PCR ran on 60 Vbeta and 13 Jbeta primers. Only in-frame clones appear in the TCRdb table, and some are missing; sequencing was by immunoSEQ multiplex PCR. Altogether more than 95,000 clones are present, 79% being singletons, with the ten largest covering about 4.5%. Sequenced sample: PBMCs. Receptors were obtained from a man aged 25 to 40 in good health and CMV-seropositive.

The chain uses TRBV6-6 and TRBJ2-3; TRBD2 aligns across 9 bases. Germline loops: CDR1 MNHNY, CDR2 SVGAGI (reference sequence). The CDR3 is 16 amino acids. Trimming cost V 2 bases and J 5 bases; bases outside gene matches: 8. CDR3 in amino acids: CASSYPGLAGVDTQYF. The CDR3 nucleotides are TGTGCCAGCAGTTACCCGGGACTAGCTGGGGTAGATACGCAGTATTTT.

The chain uses TRBV4-3 and TRBJ2-6; D not certain. This CDR3 has 15 residues. The germline gives CDR1 LGHNA, CDR2 YSLEER. The V and J ends lost 4 bases and 0 bases respectively, with 7 bases between them. This chain's CDR3 is CASSLDRSGANVLTF. CDR3 nucleotide sequence: TGCGCCAGCAGCCTAGATCGCTCTGGGGCCAACGTCCTGACTTTC.

The chain employs TRBV27 and TRBJ2-3; 12 nucleotides line up with TRBD2. Looked up from germline, CDR1 is MNHEY and CDR2 is SMNVEV (reference sequence). The CDR3 is made up of 16 amino acids. The ends lost 3 bases at V and 4 bases at J; junction bases unmatched: 5. CDR3 DNA: TGTGCCAGCAGTTTTAGTCTAGCGGGAGGGGCAGATACGCAGTATTTT. Protein product: CASSFSLAGGADTQYF.

A note on this clone: Other DNA sequences in this specimen translate into the identical CDR3. The J gene is TRBJ2-7, the V gene TRBV10-3, with TRBD2 matching over 7 bases. CDR1 ENHRY and CDR2 SYGVKD come from the germline V gene. This CDR3 has 14 amino acids. Trimming at V came to 5 bases and at J to 2 bases, leaving 6 bases not matched to a gene. The CDR3 is CAISQSGAAYEQYF. CDR3 nucleotides: TGTGCCATCAGTCAGAGCGGGGCGGCCTACGAGCAGTACTTC.

Only one count was recorded for this clone. DNA of the CDR3: TGTGCCAGCACCGATCCTCGGGGGGGTGGCGAGCAGTACTTC. Its translation is CASTDPRGGGEQYF. The V gene is TRBV28, the J gene TRBJ2-7; 8 nucleotides line up with TRBD2. From germline, CDR1 is MDHEN and CDR2 SYDVKM. V lost 7 bases to trimming and J lost 6 bases; unmatched junction nucleotides: 11. CDR3 size: 14 residues.

This rearrangement joins TRBV18 to TRBJ2-1; D perhaps matches TRBD2 (6 bases). The germline CDR1 and CDR2 sequences are KGHSH and LQKENI. V was clipped by 3 bases and J by 0 bases, with 6 bases between them. The CDR3 has 14 amino acids. CDR3 amino acids: CASSPGGSYNEQFF. CDR3 DNA sequence: TGTGCCAGCTCACCCGGGGGCTCCTACAATGAGCAGTTCTTC.

This clone has only a few counts. The chain links TRBV6-5 to TRBJ1-2, with D possibly TRBD1 on 6 matching bases. Germline lookup yields CDR1 MNHEY and CDR2 SVGAGI. Trimming cost V 2 bases and J 3 bases, with 10 bases left between them. CDR3 length: 14 residues. The CDR3 DNA sequence: TGTGCCAGCAGTTACACCCGGACAGACTATGGCTACACCTTC. It specifies CASSYTRTDYGYTF.

This chain joins TRBV9 and TRBJ2-7; no clear D. Trimming took 3 bases from V and 6 from J, leaving 13 bases between them. Germline lookup yields CDR1 SGDLS and CDR2 YYNGEE. This CDR3 has 13 residues. The CDR3 protein is CASSGRPGAEQYF. The CDR3 DNA sequence: TGTGCCAGCAGCGGACGACCTGGAGCCGAGCAGTACTTC.

The chain joins TRBV9 to TRBJ2-1; D is ambiguous. Germline-derived CDR1 and CDR2 are SGDLS and YYNGEE. The CDR3 is made up of 19 amino acids. Trimming cost V 0 bases and J 4 bases, with 23 bases left between them. CDR3 DNA: TGTGCCAGCAGCGTAGGCCATCTGAGCGCTATCGCCAGATACAATGAGCAGTTCTTC. This gives the protein CASSVGHLSAIARYNEQFF.

The chain employs TRBV7-2 and TRBJ1-2; D uncertain. Trimming removed 3 bases from V and 7 bases from J, with 9 bases in between. This CDR3 is built from 12 residues. Germline CDR1 reads SGHTA; CDR2 reads FQGNSA. The DNA of the CDR3 is TGTGCCAGCAGCTTCCTTCGAGGTGGCTACACCTTC. As protein: CASSFLRGGYTF.

V usage is TRBV28 and J usage is TRBJ1-2, with TRBD1 identical over 9 bases. CDR1 is MDHEN, CDR2 SYDVKM, per germline. The CDR3 has 15 residues. J lost 5 bases, V lost 8 bases, and 12 bases had no gene match. DNA of the CDR3: TGTGCCAGCCAACGTGCCGGGACAGGGTATTATGGCTACACCTTC. This sequence encodes CASQRAGTGYYGYTF.

The chain recombines TRBV28 with TRBJ1-4; possibly TRBD1 for D (6 bases). Looked up from germline, CDR1 is MDHEN and CDR2 is SYDVKM. Trimming stripped 7 bases from V and 0 bases from J, with 24 bases between. The CDR3 runs to 19 residues. CDR3 in amino acids: CASTPGWGRQAATNEKLFF. In DNA, the CDR3 is TGTGCCAGCACCCCCGGTTGGGGGCGACAGGCTGCAACTAATGAAAAACTGTTTTTT.

The V and J genes are TRBV27 and TRBJ2-7; D is possibly TRBD2 (6 bases). This CDR3 is 14 amino acids long. With 3 bases removed from V and 4 bases from J, the gap between germline ends came to 13 bases. The V gene's germline CDR1 is MNHEY and CDR2 SMNVEV (reference sequence). CDR3 loop: CASSFSGSGYEQYF. CDR3 bases: TGTGCCAGCAGTTTTAGCGGATCCGGGTACGAGCAGTACTTC.

V and J are TRBV7-9 and TRBJ2-2; possible D gene TRBD1, 6 bases. The germline V and J ends were trimmed by 5 bases and 6 bases, with 13 bases remaining between them. The CDR3 is 14 amino acids. CDR1 SEHNR and CDR2 FQNEAQ come from the germline V gene (reference sequence). The CDR3 nucleotides read TGTGCCAGCAGCCTTACAGGGCAGGCCGGGGAGCTGTTTTTT. It is translated as CASSLTGQAGELFF.

The V call is TRBV29-1, the J call TRBJ2-5; 10 positions match TRBD2. The germline V gene encodes CDR1 SQVTM and CDR2 ANQGSEA. With V trimmed by 7 bases and J by 9 bases, 14 bases remained unmatched. The CDR3 contains 14 residues. CDR3 DNA: TGCAGCGCTCACAAGACTAGCGGGTTTGCGGCCCAGTACTTC. Its translation is CSAHKTSGFAAQYF.

The chain is built from TRBV13 and TRBJ2-7; maybe TRBD2 (6 bases). V was pared by 1 base and J by 0 bases, with 7 bases between. CDR3 length equals 14 residues. Germline CDR1 PRHDT, CDR2 FYEKMQ (reference sequence). In nucleotides, the CDR3 is TGTGCCAGCAGCTTAGTGGGGGGCTCCTACGAGCAGTACTTC. It is translated as CASSLVGGSYEQYF.

The V gene is TRBV2, the J gene TRBJ2-7; TRBD1 might be the D (6 bases). Trimming pared 10 bases from V and 4 bases from J, leaving 17 bases between. Germline assignment: CDR1 SNHLY and CDR2 FYNNEI. The CDR3 spans 13 residues. CDR3 DNA sequence: TGTGCCACACAGGACAGAACGACGTACGAGCAGTACTTC. Translating gives CATQDRTTYEQYF.

The rearrangement uses TRBV2 and TRBJ2-1; the D gene is possibly TRBD2 (7 bases). With 4 bases removed from V and 3 bases from J, the gap between germline ends came to 16 bases. The CDR3 has 16 residues. Germline V gene data show CDR1 as SNHLY and CDR2 as FYNNEI. CDR3 nucleotides: TGTGCCAGCAGTGTAGGGAGGGAGGGGGACTACAATGAGCAGTTCTTC. As protein: CASSVGREGDYNEQFF.

This chain links TRBV6-1 with TRBJ1-2; 7 bases map to TRBD1. Trimming removed 7 bases from V and 4 bases from J; junction bases left unmatched: 6. Germline values: CDR1 MNHNS, CDR2 SASEGT. The CDR3 loop spans 13 amino acids. CDR3 loop: CASNRDRVYGYTF. In nucleotides, the CDR3 is TGTGCCAGCAATCGGGACAGAGTCTATGGCTACACCTTC.

For this clone: This same CDR3 is encoded by further DNA sequences in the sample. The V and J genes are TRBV19 and TRBJ2-1; perhaps TRBD2 as D (5 bases). With 6 bases removed from V and 4 bases from J, the gap between germline ends came to 10 bases. The CDR3 is made up of 13 amino acids. The germline gives CDR1 LNHDA, CDR2 SQIVND (reference sequence). CDR3 loop: CASRGRGYNEQFF. CDR3 bases: TGTGCCAGTAGAGGTCGGGGATACAATGAGCAGTTCTTC.

This clone was seen only a few times. The rearrangement uses TRBV9 and TRBJ1-2; unclear D gene. Trimming stripped 0 bases from V and 4 bases from J, with 10 bases between. CDR3 length equals 14 residues. The germline gives CDR1 SGDLS, CDR2 YYNGEE. DNA of the CDR3: TGTGCCAGCAGCGTAGATGAAGGACTCTATGGCTACACCTTC. It encodes CASSVDEGLYGYTF.

This chain uses TRBV6-5 with TRBJ1-1, with a weak D call TRBD1 (5 bases). The CDR3 totals 13 residues. V lost 0 bases and J 8 bases, leaving 10 bases between the germline ends. CDR1 is MNHEY and CDR2 is SVGAGI in the germline V gene. CDR3 loop: CASSYSGGNEAFF. CDR3 DNA: TGTGCCAGCAGTTACTCGGGGGGGAACGAAGCTTTCTTT.

V and J are TRBV7-2 and TRBJ1-1; D is unresolved. This CDR3 comprises 14 residues. Germline V gene sequence: CDR1 SGHTA, CDR2 FQGNSA. Trimming removed 0 bases from V and 7 bases from J, with 12 bases in between. The DNA of the CDR3 is TGTGCCAGCAGCTTAGCGTGGTCGAGAGATGAAGCTTTCTTT. Translating it yields CASSLAWSRDEAFF.